This entry is about one T cell receptor beta chain. Its matching antigen is unknown. For the second PCR, which ran for about 6 to 11 cycles, a sample-barcoded 5' primer and a J-beta primer mix were used. TCRdb analysed the 5' RACE reads with MiXCR anew, one entry per CDR3 protein. The table has about 1.7 million distinct CDR3 sequences, roughly 27% seen once. Donors were healthy Caucasian individuals from Russia aged about 6 to 95. Researchers collected around 11 milliliters of peripheral blood from every single donor. Every sample had a minimum of 6.5 million PBMCs isolated. The sample is drawn from a study of blood T cells in healthy people across ages. General observations from the study: Comparison with aged donors showed that long-lived donors had more naive CD4+ cells and higher diversity.

Germline V gives CDR1 SGHNT, CDR2 YENEEA. The CDR3 is made up of 14 amino acids. V lost 3 bases, J lost 6 bases, and 5 bases stayed unmatched. The sequenced material came from blood. This receptor was taken from a woman aged 30 to 39 in good health. The V call is TRBV11-3, the J call TRBJ2-3; 8 bases are a match to TRBD2. CDR3: CASSFGTRGDTQYF. The CDR3, as DNA: TGTGCCAGCAGCTTTGGGACTAGAGGCGATACGCAGTATTTT.